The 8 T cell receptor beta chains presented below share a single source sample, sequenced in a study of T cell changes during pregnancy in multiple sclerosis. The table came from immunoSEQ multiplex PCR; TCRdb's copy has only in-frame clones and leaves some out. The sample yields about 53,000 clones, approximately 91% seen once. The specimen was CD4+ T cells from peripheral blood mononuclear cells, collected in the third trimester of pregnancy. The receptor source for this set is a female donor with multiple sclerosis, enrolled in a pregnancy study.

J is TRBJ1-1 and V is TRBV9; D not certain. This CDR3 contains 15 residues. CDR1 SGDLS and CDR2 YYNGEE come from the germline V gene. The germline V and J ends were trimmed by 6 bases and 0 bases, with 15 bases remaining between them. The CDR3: CASNDLGLMNTEAFF. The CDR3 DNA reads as TGTGCCAGCAACGATTTGGGCCTTATGAACACTGAAGCTTTCTTT.

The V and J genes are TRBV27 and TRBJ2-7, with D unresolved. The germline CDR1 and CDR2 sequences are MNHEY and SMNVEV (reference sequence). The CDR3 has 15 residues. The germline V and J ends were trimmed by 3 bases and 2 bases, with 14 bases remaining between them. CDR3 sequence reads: CASSFRSAGPYEQYF. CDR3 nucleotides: TGTGCCAGCAGTTTTCGCTCTGCAGGCCCCTACGAGCAGTACTTC.

In nucleotides, the CDR3 is TGCGCCAGCAGCTCCGGAACAGCGGGGGCACAGGATACGCAGTATTTT. As protein: CASSSGTAGAQDTQYF. The V gene is TRBV5-1, the J gene TRBJ2-3; 8 nucleotides agree with TRBD2. The CDR3 length is 16 residues. With V trimmed by 3 bases and J by 6 bases, 12 bases remained unmatched. Germline V CDR1 and CDR2: SGHRS, YFSETQ.

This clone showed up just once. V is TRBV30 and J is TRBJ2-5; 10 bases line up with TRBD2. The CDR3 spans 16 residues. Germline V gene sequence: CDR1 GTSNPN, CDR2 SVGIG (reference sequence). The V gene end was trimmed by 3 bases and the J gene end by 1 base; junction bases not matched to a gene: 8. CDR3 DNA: TGTGCCTGGAGCGTCTTAGCGGGGGGATCCCAAGAGACCCAGTACTTC. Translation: CAWSVLAGGSQETQYF. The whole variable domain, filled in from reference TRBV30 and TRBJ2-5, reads SQTIHQWPATLVQPVGSPLSLECTVEGTSNPNLYWYRQAAGRGLQLLFYSVGIGQISSEVPQNLSASRPQDRQFILSSKKLLLSDSGFYLCAWSVLAGGSQETQYFGPGTRLLVL.

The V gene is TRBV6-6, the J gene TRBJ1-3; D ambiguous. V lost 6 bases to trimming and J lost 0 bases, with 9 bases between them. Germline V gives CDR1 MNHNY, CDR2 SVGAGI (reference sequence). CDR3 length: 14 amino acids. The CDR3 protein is CASRRLSSGNTIYF. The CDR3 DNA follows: TGTGCCAGCAGGAGACTGAGCTCTGGAAACACCATATATTTT.

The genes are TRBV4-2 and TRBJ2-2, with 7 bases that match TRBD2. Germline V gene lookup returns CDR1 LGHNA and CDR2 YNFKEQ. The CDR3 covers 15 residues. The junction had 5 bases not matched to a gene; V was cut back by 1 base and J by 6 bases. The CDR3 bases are TGTGCCAGCAGCCAAGCGGGACTAAGCCCCGGGGAGCTGTTTTTT. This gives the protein CASSQAGLSPGELFF.

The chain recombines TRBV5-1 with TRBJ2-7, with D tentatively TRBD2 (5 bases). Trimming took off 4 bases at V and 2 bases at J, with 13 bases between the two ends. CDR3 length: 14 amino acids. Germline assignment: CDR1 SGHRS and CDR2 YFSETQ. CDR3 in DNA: TGCGCCAGCAGCGTGAGGGTTGAAGCCTACGAGCAGTACTTC. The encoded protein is CASSVRVEAYEQYF. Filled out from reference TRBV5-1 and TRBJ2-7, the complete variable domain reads KAGVTQTPRYLIKTRGQQVTLSCSPISGHRSVSWYQQTPGQGLQFLFEYFSETQRNKGNFPGRFSGRQFSNSRSEMNVSTLELGDSALYLCASSVRVEAYEQYFGPGTRLTVT.

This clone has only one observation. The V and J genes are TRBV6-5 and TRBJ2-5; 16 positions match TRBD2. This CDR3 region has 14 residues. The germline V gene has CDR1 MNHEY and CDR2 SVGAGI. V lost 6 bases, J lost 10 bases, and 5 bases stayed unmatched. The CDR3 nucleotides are TGTGCCAGCAGCCGGGGACTAGCGGGGGGGAGCCAGTACTTC. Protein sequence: CASSRGLAGGSQYF.